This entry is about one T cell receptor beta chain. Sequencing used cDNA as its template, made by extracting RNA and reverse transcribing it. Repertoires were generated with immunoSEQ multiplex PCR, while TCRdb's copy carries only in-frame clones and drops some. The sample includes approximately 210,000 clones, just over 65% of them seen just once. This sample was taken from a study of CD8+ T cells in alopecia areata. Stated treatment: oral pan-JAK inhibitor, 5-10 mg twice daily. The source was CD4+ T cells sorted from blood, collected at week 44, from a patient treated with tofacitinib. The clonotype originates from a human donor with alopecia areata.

In DNA, the CDR3 is TGCAGCGTTATAGGGCAGGGGAGCTTTGGGGCCAACGTCCTGACTTTC. Translation: CSVIGQGSFGANVLTF. The chain recombines TRBV29-1 with TRBJ2-6; D is perhaps TRBD1 (6 bases). Trimming removed 5 bases from V and 3 bases from J, with 17 bases in between. CDR1 is SQVTM, CDR2 ANQGSEA, per germline. The CDR3 contains 16 residues.